The 31 T cell receptor beta chains given below trace back to one sample, sequenced in a study of OX40 agonist ivuxolimab in advanced cancers. Method: immunoSEQ multiplex PCR; TCRdb's copy keeps in-frame clones and lacks some. The table includes roughly 100,000 clones, roughly four fifths detected once. This specimen consisted of CD4+ or CD8+ T cells sorted from blood, obtained in a trial of the OX40 agonist ivuxolimab. The receptors originated from an adult with an advanced solid tumor such as melanoma, head and neck, liver or kidney cancer.

V usage is TRBV7-9 and J usage is TRBJ2-7; D tentatively reads TRBD1 or TRBD2 (6 bases each). The V gene lost 7 bases and the J gene lost 3 bases, with 16 bases spanning the gap. CDR1 is SEHNR, CDR2 FQNEAQ, per germline (reference sequence). This CDR3 region has 14 residues. CDR3 coding DNA: TGTGCCAGCACCCCCCCGGGGGCAGGCTACGAGCAGTACTTC. Translating it yields CASTPPGAGYEQYF.

V is TRBV6-1 and J is TRBJ1-5; D is possibly TRBD1 (6 bases). Trimming cost V 6 bases and J 8 bases, with 14 bases left between them. Germline CDR1 and CDR2: MNHNS and SASEGT. The CDR3 contains 13 residues. CDR3 DNA sequence: TGTGCCAGCAGCGGACAGATACCAAAGCCCCAGCATTTT. Amino acids: CASSGQIPKPQHF.

This sequence joins TRBV28 and TRBJ1-1; D is possibly TRBD1 (5 bases). The CDR3 totals 14 residues. V was cut by 6 bases and J by 5 bases, with 16 bases left in between. From germline, CDR1 is MDHEN and CDR2 SYDVKM. CDR3 DNA: TGTGCCAGCAGCCCCAGGGTGGGGTTAACTGAAGCTTTCTTT. It codes for CASSPRVGLTEAFF.

This clone turned up a few times. This chain joins TRBV5-1 and TRBJ1-4, with 10 bases matching TRBD1. The CDR3 spans 16 residues. CDR1 SGHRS and CDR2 YFSETQ come from the germline V gene. V lost 0 bases, J lost 8 bases, and 7 bases stayed unmatched. This CDR3 is CASSLAQRTGGEKLFF. As DNA, the CDR3 is TGCGCCAGCAGCTTGGCCCAAAGGACAGGGGGGGAAAAACTGTTTTTT.

The rearrangement uses TRBV6-6 and TRBJ2-1; D might be TRBD1 or TRBD2, each matching 5 bases. Germline assignment: CDR1 MNHNY and CDR2 SVGAGI (reference sequence). Between the trimmed V and J ends, which lost 2 bases and 2 bases, there was a span of 13 bases. This CDR3 has 16 amino acids. The CDR3 DNA reads as TGTGCCAGCAGTTACCCGAGGGACGGGCCCTACAATGAGCAGTTCTTC. Protein: CASSYPRDGPYNEQFF.

This rearrangement joins TRBV6-1 to TRBJ1-4; no clear D. Trimming stripped 7 bases from V and 5 bases from J, with 8 bases between. The germline V gene encodes CDR1 MNHNS and CDR2 SASEGT. This CDR3 region has 12 residues. The CDR3 here is CASTSLNEKLFF. DNA for the CDR3: TGTGCCAGCACAAGCCTCAATGAAAAACTGTTTTTT.

The chain employs TRBV18 and TRBJ1-1, with TRBD1 matching over 11 bases. The V gene end was trimmed by 1 base and the J gene end by 0 bases; junction bases not matched to a gene: 1. Per the germline V gene, CDR1 is KGHSH and CDR2 is LQKENI. CDR3 size: 16 residues. The chain's CDR3 is CASSPRDRGMNTEAFF. The CDR3 DNA follows: TGTGCCAGCTCACCACGGGACAGGGGGATGAACACTGAAGCTTTCTTT.

This sequence joins TRBV15 and TRBJ2-5, with unresolved D. CDR3 length: 15 residues. Germline CDR1 and CDR2: LNHNV and YYDKDF (reference sequence). V was cut by 0 bases and J by 2 bases, with 10 bases left in between. CDR3 sequence (DNA): TGTGCCACCAGCAGAGATCCGGGTGGACAAGAGACCCAGTACTTC. Translation gives CATSRDPGGQETQYF. The whole variable domain, remainder taken from reference TRBV15 and TRBJ2-5, is DAMVIQNPRYQVTQFGKPVTLSCSQTLNHNVMYWYQQKSSQAPKLLFHYYDKDFNNEADTPDNFQSRRPNTSFCFLDIRSPGLGDTAMYLCATSRDPGGQETQYFGPGTRLLVL.

V gene TRBV2 combines with J gene TRBJ2-7; D is possibly TRBD2 (5 bases). The CDR3 consists of 12 residues. Trimming left V 7 bases short and J 1 base short, with 8 bases between. Germline lookup yields CDR1 SNHLY and CDR2 FYNNEI. The CDR3 loop is CASMRVSYEQYF. The CDR3 region has the DNA TGTGCCAGCATGAGGGTTTCCTACGAGCAGTACTTC.

This clone was detected a few times. The gene calls are TRBV6-6 and TRBJ1-5; D perhaps matches TRBD1 (5 bases). The V and J ends lost 2 bases and 1 base respectively, with 12 bases between them. CDR1 is MNHNY, CDR2 SVGAGI, per germline (reference sequence). There are 16 residues in the CDR3. The CDR3: CASSYAGQRSNQPQHF. In nucleotides, the CDR3 is TGTGCCAGCAGTTACGCGGGGCAGAGAAGCAATCAGCCCCAGCATTTT.

The chain carries TRBV9 and TRBJ2-7; tentative D call: TRBD1 (5 bases). The CDR3 has 14 amino acids. Per germline, CDR1 SGDLS and CDR2 YYNGEE. Trimming pared 3 bases from V and 0 bases from J, leaving 10 bases between. CDR3 sequence (DNA): TGTGCCAGCAGCGGGGGCCCAAACTCCTACGAGCAGTACTTC. Encoded protein: CASSGGPNSYEQYF.

This clone came up once. The V call is TRBV30, the J call TRBJ2-3; 10 bases align to TRBD2. V shed 4 bases, J shed 10 bases, and the junction held 5 bases outside the gene matches. The CDR3 length is 12 residues. Germline CDR1 GTSNPN, CDR2 SVGIG (reference sequence). The CDR3 DNA reads TGTGCCTGGACTAGCGGGAGCCCGTCGCAGTATTTT. Protein sequence: CAWTSGSPSQYF.

V and J are TRBV7-9 and TRBJ2-3; perhaps TRBD2 as D (6 bases). This CDR3 region has 14 residues. Trimming removed 8 bases at V and 2 bases at J, with 14 bases between. From germline, CDR1 is SEHNR and CDR2 FQNEAQ (reference sequence). The CDR3 reads CASGGAGITDTQYF. In nucleotides, the CDR3 is TGTGCCAGCGGTGGGGCGGGGATCACAGATACGCAGTATTTT.

The chain has TRBV6-1 and TRBJ1-2; a weak D match, TRBD1 (5 bases). Trimming took off 3 bases at V and 1 base at J, with 21 bases between the two ends. CDR3 length equals 18 residues. Germline V gene data show CDR1 as MNHNS and CDR2 as SASEGT. The CDR3 sequence is CASSEEGRQSTFNYGYTF. In DNA, the CDR3 is TGTGCCAGCAGTGAGGAGGGGAGACAGAGCACCTTTAACTATGGCTACACCTTC.

The chain couples TRBV4-1 to TRBJ2-7; D gene ambiguous. This CDR3 has 14 amino acids. The germline V gene has CDR1 MGHRA and CDR2 YSYEKL. Trimming removed 1 base from V and 0 bases from J, with 7 bases in between. CDR3 loop: CASSQGPSSYEQYF. The DNA of the CDR3 is TGCGCCAGCAGCCAAGGGCCTAGCTCCTACGAGCAGTACTTC.

The V and J genes are TRBV7-9 and TRBJ2-1; a weak D match, TRBD1 (5 bases). V dropped 2 bases and J dropped 2 bases, with 10 bases sitting between them. This CDR3 has 15 residues. Germline V CDR1 and CDR2: SEHNR, FQNEAQ (reference sequence). This CDR3 reads CASSLWAGTYNEQFF. The CDR3 bases are TGTGCCAGCAGCTTATGGGCAGGGACCTACAATGAGCAGTTCTTC.

The rearrangement uses TRBV5-5 and TRBJ2-2; 8 nucleotides align to TRBD2. CDR1 and CDR2 (germline): SGHKS, YYEKEE (reference sequence). The CDR3 sequence is 16 residues long. V lost 4 bases to trimming and J lost 5 bases; unmatched junction nucleotides: 10. The CDR3 region has the DNA TGTGCCAGCAGCACTGGGGGACTAGGGAAAACCGGGGAGCTGTTTTTT. The encoded protein is CASSTGGLGKTGELFF. The variable domain in full, completed from reference TRBV5-5 and TRBJ2-2, reads DAGVTQSPTHLIKTRGQQVTLRCSPISGHKSVSWYQQVLGQGPQFIFQYYEKEERGRGNFPDRFSARQFPNYSSELNVNALLLGDSALYLCASSTGGLGKTGELFFGEGSRLTVL.

J is TRBJ1-1 and V is TRBV2; 7 bases are shared with TRBD1. After removal of 6 bases from V and 4 bases from J, the junction contained 11 bases not matched to a gene. This CDR3 is built from 15 residues. Germline V gene data show CDR1 as SNHLY and CDR2 as FYNNEI. CDR3 sequence (DNA): TGTGCCAGCAGGGCGCGACAGGGCATGGGCACTGAAGCTTTCTTT. Translating gives CASRARQGMGTEAFF.

The CDR3 sequence is CAAGRVRNQPQHF. Here the CDR3 DNA reads TGTGCCGCCGGTAGGGTCCGAAATCAGCCCCAGCATTTT. The rearrangement links TRBV6-5 to TRBJ1-5; D is undetermined. V shed 11 bases and J shed 4 bases, with 15 bases lying between them. The CDR3 is 13 residues long. The V gene's germline CDR1 is MNHEY and CDR2 SVGAGI.

The V gene is TRBV18, the J gene TRBJ1-6; 10 bases fit TRBD1. This CDR3 comprises 14 residues. Unmatched junction bases numbered 0, after V lost 3 bases and J lost 7 bases. Germline-derived CDR1 and CDR2 are KGHSH and LQKENI. CDR3 in DNA: TGTGCCAGCTCACCGGGACAGGGGAATTCACCCCTCCACTTT. Its protein is CASSPGQGNSPLHF.

This sequence joins TRBV7-9 and TRBJ2-2; D is unclear. Trimming shortened V by 7 bases and J by 0 bases, and 12 bases separated the two germline ends. There are 15 residues in the CDR3. Germline CDR1 SEHNR, CDR2 FQNEAQ (reference sequence). CDR3 amino acids: CASTPGVTNTGELFF. CDR3 bases: TGTGCCAGCACCCCTGGGGTGACGAACACCGGGGAGCTGTTTTTT.

This chain links TRBV4-3 with TRBJ2-3; 10 bases line up with TRBD2. Germline assignment: CDR1 LGHNA and CDR2 YSLEER. V shed 0 bases and J 5 bases; nucleotides not matched to a gene: 11. The CDR3 totals 18 residues. CDR3 nucleotides: TGCGCCAGCAGCCAAGAAGGTCCGGCACTAGCGGGAAGAGATACGCAGTATTTT. Residues: CASSQEGPALAGRDTQYF.

The chain couples TRBV5-4 to TRBJ2-1; 12 nucleotides agree with TRBD2. In germline, CDR1 is SGHNT, CDR2 YYREEE (reference sequence). The ends lost 0 bases at V and 9 bases at J; junction bases unmatched: 10. The CDR3 spans 17 residues. The CDR3 coding sequence is TGTGCCAGCAGCTTGGACAGGGGACTAGCGGGCGGTGTTGAGCAGTTCTTC. It translates to CASSLDRGLAGGVEQFF.

The genes are TRBV25-1 and TRBJ1-4, with 9 bases matching TRBD1. The CDR3 has 14 amino acids. Germline lookup yields CDR1 MGHDK and CDR2 SYGVNS. V shed 6 bases and J 5 bases; nucleotides not matched to a gene: 4. CDR3 in amino acids: CASRGTGRNEKLFF. CDR3 coding DNA: TGTGCCAGCAGGGGGACAGGGAGGAATGAAAAACTGTTTTTT.

CDR3: CAGARAPSTDTQYF. CDR3 in DNA: TGTGCCGGAGCGCGGGCTCCTAGCACAGATACGCAGTATTTT. The chain links TRBV2 to TRBJ2-3; possible D gene TRBD2, 5 bases. The CDR3 length is 14 residues. Trimming removed 11 bases from V and 0 bases from J, with 15 bases in between. The germline V gene has CDR1 SNHLY and CDR2 FYNNEI.

V and J are TRBV4-1 and TRBJ2-2; D gene unclear. CDR3 length: 18 residues. Germline-derived CDR1 and CDR2 are MGHRA and YSYEKL. V was shortened by 1 base and J by 7 bases, with 22 bases between the two germline ends. DNA for the CDR3: TGCGCCAGCAGCCAAGGGCTCCTCCAAGGTGGCCCGGGCGGGGAGCTGTTTTTT. Amino acid sequence: CASSQGLLQGGPGGELFF.

The chain joins TRBV7-2 to TRBJ2-1; 12 bases match TRBD2. The CDR3 has 17 residues. V was clipped by 5 bases and J by 4 bases; unmatched bases: 9. Germline V gives CDR1 SGHTA, CDR2 FQGNSA. The CDR3 is CASSPSGRAGGYNEQFF. The CDR3 region has the DNA TGTGCCAGCAGCCCTAGCGGGAGGGCCGGAGGATACAATGAGCAGTTCTTC.

This chain joins TRBV2 and TRBJ2-2, with 8 bases lining up with TRBD1. Germline lookup yields CDR1 SNHLY and CDR2 FYNNEI. The V segment lost 8 bases and the J segment 2 bases; nucleotides outside the gene matches: 4. The CDR3 has 14 amino acids. CDR3: CASHGQGNTGELFF. DNA of the CDR3: TGTGCCAGCCACGGACAGGGTAACACCGGGGAGCTGTTTTTT.

The CDR3 loop is CASCRAGVTGELFF. DNA of the CDR3: TGTGCCAGTTGTCGAGCGGGAGTCACCGGGGAGCTGTTTTTT. This sequence joins TRBV19 and TRBJ2-2, with 8 positions matching TRBD2. Trimming cost V 8 bases and J 4 bases; bases outside gene matches: 6. This CDR3 spans 14 amino acids. Germline loops: CDR1 LNHDA, CDR2 SQIVND (reference sequence).

The V and J genes are TRBV4-2 and TRBJ2-2, with D uncertain. Germline V gene sequence: CDR1 LGHNA, CDR2 YNFKEQ. The CDR3 length is 15 residues. V was cut by 2 bases and J by 2 bases, with 9 bases left in between. The CDR3 sequence: CASSQRSTNTGELFF. The CDR3 coding sequence is TGTGCCAGCAGCCAACGGAGCACAAACACCGGGGAGCTGTTTTTT.

V usage is TRBV6-5 and J usage is TRBJ2-1; no clear D gene. Germline V lookup: CDR1 MNHEY, CDR2 SVGAGI. CDR3 length: 14 amino acids. V lost 7 bases and J 0 bases, leaving 10 bases between the germline ends. The DNA for the CDR3 is TGTGCCAGCAAAGCTGATAGCTCCTACAATGAGCAGTTCTTC. It yields the protein CASKADSSYNEQFF.